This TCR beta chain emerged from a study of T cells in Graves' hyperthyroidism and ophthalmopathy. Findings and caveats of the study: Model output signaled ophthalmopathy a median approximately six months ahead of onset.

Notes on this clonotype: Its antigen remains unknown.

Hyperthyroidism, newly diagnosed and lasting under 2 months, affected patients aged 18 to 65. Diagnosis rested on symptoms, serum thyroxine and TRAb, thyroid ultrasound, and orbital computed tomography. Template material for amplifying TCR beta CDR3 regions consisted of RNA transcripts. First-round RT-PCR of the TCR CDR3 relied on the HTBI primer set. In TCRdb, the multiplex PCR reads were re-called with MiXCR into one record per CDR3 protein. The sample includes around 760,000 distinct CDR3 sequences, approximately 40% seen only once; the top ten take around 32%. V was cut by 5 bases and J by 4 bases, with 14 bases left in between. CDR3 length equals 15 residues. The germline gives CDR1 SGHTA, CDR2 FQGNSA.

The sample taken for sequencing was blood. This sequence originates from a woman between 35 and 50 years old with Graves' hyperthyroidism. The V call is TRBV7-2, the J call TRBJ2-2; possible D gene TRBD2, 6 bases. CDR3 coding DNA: TGTGCCAGCAGCGATCCGGGACTGAGCACCGGGGAGCTGTTTTTT. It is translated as CASSDPGLSTGELFF.